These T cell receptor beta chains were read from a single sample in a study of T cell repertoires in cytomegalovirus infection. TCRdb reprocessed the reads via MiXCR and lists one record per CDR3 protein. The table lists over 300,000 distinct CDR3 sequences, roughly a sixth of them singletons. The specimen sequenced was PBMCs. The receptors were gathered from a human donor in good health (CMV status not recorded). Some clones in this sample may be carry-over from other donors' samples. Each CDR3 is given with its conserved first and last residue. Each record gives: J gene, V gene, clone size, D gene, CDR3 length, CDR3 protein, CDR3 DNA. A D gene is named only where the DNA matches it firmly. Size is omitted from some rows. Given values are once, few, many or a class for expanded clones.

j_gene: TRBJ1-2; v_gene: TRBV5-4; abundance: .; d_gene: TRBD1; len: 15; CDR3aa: CASSPWTGGSYGYTF; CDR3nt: TGTGCCAGCAGCCCCTGGACAGGGGGCAGCTATGGCTACACCTTC
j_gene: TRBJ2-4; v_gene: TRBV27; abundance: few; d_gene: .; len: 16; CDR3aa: CASSSVAPAGGDIQYF; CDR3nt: TGTGCCAGCAGTTCCGTCGCCCCCGCAGGGGGGGACATTCAGTACTTC
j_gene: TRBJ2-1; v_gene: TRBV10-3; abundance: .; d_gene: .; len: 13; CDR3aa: CAISESVSNEQFF; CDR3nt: TGTGCCATCAGTGAGTCTGTATCAAATGAGCAGTTCTTC
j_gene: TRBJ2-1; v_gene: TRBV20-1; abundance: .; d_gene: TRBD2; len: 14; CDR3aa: CSALGGGPRNEQFF; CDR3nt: TGCAGTGCTCTTGGGGGGGGTCCCCGCAATGAGCAGTTCTTC
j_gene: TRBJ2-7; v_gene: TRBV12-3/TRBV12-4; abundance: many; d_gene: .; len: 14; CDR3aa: CASTTDASPYEQYF; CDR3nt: TGTGCCAGTACAACAGATGCCTCGCCCTACGAGCAGTACTTC
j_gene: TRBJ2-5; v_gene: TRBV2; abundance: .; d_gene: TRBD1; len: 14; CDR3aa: CASRPGTGVETQYF; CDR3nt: TGTGCCAGCCGTCCCGGGACAGGGGTGGAGACCCAGTACTTC
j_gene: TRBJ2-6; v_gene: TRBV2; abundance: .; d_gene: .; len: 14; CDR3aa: CASRGSSGANVLTF; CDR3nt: TGTGCCAGCAGAGGCTCATCTGGGGCCAACGTCCTGACTTTC
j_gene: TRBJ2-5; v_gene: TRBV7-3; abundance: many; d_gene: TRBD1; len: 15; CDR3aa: CASSPTPGTVKTQYF; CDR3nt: TGTGCCAGCAGCCCGACCCCCGGGACAGTGAAGACCCAGTACTTC
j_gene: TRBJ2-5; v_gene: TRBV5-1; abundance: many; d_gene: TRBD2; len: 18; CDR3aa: CASSGGLAGPLVQETQYF; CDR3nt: TGCGCCAGCAGCGGGGGACTAGCGGGGCCTCTTGTACAAGAGACCCAGTACTTC
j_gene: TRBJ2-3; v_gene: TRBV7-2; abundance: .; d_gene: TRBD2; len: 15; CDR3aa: CASSYRAGGGDTQYF; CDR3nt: TGTGCCAGCAGCTATAGGGCTGGCGGGGGAGATACGCAGTATTTT
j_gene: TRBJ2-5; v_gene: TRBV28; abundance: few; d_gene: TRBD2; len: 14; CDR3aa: CASSPGGRRETQYF; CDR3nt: TGTGCCAGCAGTCCGGGGGGGCGGCGGGAGACCCAGTACTTC
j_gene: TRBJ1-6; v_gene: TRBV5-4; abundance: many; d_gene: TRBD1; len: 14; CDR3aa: CASSGGQGNSPLHF; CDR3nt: TGTGCCAGCAGCGGGGGACAGGGTAACTCACCCCTCCACTTT
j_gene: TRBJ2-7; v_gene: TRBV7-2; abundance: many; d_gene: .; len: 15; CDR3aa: CASSLMLVSSYEQYF; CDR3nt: TGTGCCAGCAGCTTAATGCTCGTTTCCTCCTACGAGCAGTACTTC
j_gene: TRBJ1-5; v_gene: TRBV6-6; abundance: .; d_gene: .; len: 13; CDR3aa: CASSAGYDRPQHF; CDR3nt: TGTGCCAGCAGTGCGGGGTACGATCGGCCCCAGCATTTT
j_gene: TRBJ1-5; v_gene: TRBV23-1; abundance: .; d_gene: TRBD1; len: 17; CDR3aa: CASSPGQGPASNQPQHF; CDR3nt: TGCGCCAGCAGTCCAGGACAGGGGCCGGCGAGCAATCAGCCCCAGCATTTT
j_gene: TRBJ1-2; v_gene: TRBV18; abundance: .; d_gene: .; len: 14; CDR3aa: CASSPKGKAYGYTF; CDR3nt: TGTGCCAGCTCACCAAAGGGGAAGGCTTATGGCTACACCTTC
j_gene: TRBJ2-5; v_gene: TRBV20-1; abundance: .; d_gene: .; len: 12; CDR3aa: CSARDYQETQYF; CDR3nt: TGCAGTGCTAGGGACTACCAAGAGACCCAGTACTTC
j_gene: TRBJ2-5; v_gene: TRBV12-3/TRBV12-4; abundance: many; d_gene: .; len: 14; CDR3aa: CASSPGASQETQYF; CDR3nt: TGTGCCAGCAGCCCGGGAGCCAGCCAAGAGACCCAGTACTTC
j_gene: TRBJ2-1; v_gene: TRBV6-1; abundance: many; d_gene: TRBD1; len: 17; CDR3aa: CASRETFRGSSYNEQFF; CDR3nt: TGTGCCAGCAGGGAGACTTTCAGGGGGAGCTCCTACAATGAGCAGTTCTTC
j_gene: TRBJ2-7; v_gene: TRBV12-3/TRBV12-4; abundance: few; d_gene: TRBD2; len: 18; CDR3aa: CASSPVGLAGDISYEQYF; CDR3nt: TGTGCCAGCAGTCCGGTTGGGCTAGCGGGGGATATCTCCTACGAGCAGTACTTC
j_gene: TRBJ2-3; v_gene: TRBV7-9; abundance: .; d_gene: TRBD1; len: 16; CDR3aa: CASSLVVTGKRDTQYF; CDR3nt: TGTGCCAGCAGCTTAGTCGTGACAGGGAAAAGAGATACGCAGTATTTT
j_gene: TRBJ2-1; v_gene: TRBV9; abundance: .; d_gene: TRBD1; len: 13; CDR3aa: CASSVTQGTEQFF; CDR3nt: TGTGCCAGCAGCGTCACACAGGGGACTGAGCAGTTCTTC
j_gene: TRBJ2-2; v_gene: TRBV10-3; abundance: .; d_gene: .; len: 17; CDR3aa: CAISGGAGLANTGELFF; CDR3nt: TGTGCCATCAGCGGTGGTGCGGGGCTCGCGAACACCGGGGAGCTGTTTTTT
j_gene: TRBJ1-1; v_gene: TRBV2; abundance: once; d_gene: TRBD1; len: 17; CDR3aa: CASTFRGTGGTNTEAFF; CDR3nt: TGTGCCAGCACCTTCCGAGGGACAGGGGGAACTAACACTGAAGCTTTCTTT
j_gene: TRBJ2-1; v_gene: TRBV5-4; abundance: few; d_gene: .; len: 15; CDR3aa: CASSLSANSYNEQFF; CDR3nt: TGTGCCAGCAGCTTGAGCGCAAACTCCTACAATGAGCAGTTCTTC
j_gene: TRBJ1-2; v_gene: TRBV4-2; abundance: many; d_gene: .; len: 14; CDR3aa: CASSQDTGDWGYTF; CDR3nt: TGTGCCAGCAGCCAAGATACGGGGGATTGGGGCTACACCTTC
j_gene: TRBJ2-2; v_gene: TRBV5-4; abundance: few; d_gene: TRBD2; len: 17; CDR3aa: CASSWGTSGMRSGELFF; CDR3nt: TGTGCCAGCAGCTGGGGGACTAGCGGCATGAGGTCCGGGGAGCTGTTTTTT
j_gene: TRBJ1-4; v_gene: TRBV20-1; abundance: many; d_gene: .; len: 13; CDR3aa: CSAPQGVNEKLFF; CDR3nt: TGCAGTGCTCCCCAAGGGGTTAATGAAAAACTGTTTTTT
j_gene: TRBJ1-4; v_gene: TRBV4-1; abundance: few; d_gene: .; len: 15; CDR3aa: CASSQGDGKSEKLFF; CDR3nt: TGCGCCAGCAGCCAGGGGGACGGGAAGAGTGAAAAACTGTTTTTT
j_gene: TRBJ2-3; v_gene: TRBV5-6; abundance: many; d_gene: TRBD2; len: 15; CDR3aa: CASSLEDSGGDTQYF; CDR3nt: TGTGCCAGCAGCTTAGAGGATAGCGGGGGCGATACGCAGTATTTT
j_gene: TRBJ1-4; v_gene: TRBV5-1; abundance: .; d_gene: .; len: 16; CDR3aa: CASSRDRPATNEKLFF; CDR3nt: TGCGCCAGCAGCCGGGACCGACCCGCAACTAATGAAAAACTGTTTTTT
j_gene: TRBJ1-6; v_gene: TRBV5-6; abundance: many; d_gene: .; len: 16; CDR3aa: CASSLAGATSNSPLHF; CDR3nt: TGTGCCAGCAGCTTGGCCGGGGCGACCTCTAATTCACCCCTCCACTTT
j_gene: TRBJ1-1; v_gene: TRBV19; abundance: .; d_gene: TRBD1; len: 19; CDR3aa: CASNKLRDRDLRGNTEAFF; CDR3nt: TGTGCCAGTAATAAGCTCCGGGACAGGGACTTACGGGGGAACACTGAAGCTTTCTTT
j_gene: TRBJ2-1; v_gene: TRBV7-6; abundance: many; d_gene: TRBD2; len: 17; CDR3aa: CASSLIAGEDNYNEQFF; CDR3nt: TGTGCCAGCAGCTTAATAGCGGGAGAAGACAATTACAATGAGCAGTTCTTC
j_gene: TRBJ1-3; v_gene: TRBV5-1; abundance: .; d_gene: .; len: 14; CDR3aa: CASSQLGSGNTIYF; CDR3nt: TGCGCCAGCAGCCAGCTGGGGTCTGGAAACACCATATATTTT
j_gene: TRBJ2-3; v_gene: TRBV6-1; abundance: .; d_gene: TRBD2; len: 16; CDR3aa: CASSEGAGGPTDTQYF; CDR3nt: TGTGCCAGCAGTGAAGGCGCGGGGGGCCCGACAGATACGCAGTATTTT
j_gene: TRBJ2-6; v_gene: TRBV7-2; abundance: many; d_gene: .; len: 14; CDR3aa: CASSPREGANVLTF; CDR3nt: TGTGCCAGCAGCCCCAGGGAGGGGGCCAACGTCCTGACTTTC
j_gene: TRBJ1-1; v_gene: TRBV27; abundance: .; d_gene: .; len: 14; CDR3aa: CASSSPQGDTEAFF; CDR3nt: TGTGCCAGCAGTTCTCCACAGGGTGACACTGAAGCTTTCTTT
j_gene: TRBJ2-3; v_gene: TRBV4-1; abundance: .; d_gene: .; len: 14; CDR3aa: CASSHPGAADTQYF; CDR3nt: TGCGCCAGCAGCCATCCCGGGGCGGCGGATACGCAGTATTTT
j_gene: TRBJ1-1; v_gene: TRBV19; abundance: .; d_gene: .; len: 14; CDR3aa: CASSIRERGTEAFF; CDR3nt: TGTGCCAGTAGTATCAGGGAAAGAGGCACTGAAGCTTTCTTT
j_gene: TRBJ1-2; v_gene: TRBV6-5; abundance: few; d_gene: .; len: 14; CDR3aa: CASRADRYEGGYTF; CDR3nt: TGTGCCAGCAGGGCCGACAGATATGAGGGGGGCTACACCTTC
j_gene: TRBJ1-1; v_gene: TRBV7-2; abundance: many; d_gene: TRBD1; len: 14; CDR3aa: CASSLAGTVTEAFF; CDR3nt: TGTGCCAGCAGCTTAGCGGGGACAGTCACTGAAGCTTTCTTT
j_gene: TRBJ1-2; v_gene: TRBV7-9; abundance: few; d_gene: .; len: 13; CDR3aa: CASSPQEFYGYTF; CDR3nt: TGTGCCAGCAGCCCCCAGGAATTTTATGGCTACACCTTC
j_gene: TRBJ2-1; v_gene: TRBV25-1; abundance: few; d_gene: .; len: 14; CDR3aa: CASSSPGGINEQFF; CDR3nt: TGTGCCAGCAGTTCTCCTGGGGGTATCAATGAGCAGTTCTTC
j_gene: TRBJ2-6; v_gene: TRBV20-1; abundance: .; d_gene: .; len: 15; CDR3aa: CSAGDLSSGANVLTF; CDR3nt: TGCAGTGCTGGGGATCTGAGCTCTGGGGCCAACGTCCTGACTTTC
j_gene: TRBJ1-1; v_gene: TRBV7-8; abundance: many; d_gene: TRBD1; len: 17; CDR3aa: CASSLARTGTLNTEAFF; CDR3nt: TGTGCCAGCAGCTTAGCTAGGACAGGCACTTTGAACACTGAAGCTTTCTTT
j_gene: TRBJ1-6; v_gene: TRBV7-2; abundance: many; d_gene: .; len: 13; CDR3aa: CASSLASDSPLHF; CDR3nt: TGTGCCAGCAGCTTAGCGTCGGATTCACCCCTCCACTTT
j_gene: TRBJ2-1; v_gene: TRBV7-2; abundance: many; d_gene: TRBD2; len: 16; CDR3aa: CASSLRQRGGLNEQFF; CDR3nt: TGTGCCAGCAGCTTACGCCAGCGGGGGGGCCTCAATGAGCAGTTCTTC
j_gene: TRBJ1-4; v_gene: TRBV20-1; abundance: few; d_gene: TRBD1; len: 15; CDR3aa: CSARDRKATNEKLFF; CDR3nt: TGCAGTGCCCGGGACAGAAAAGCAACTAATGAAAAACTGTTTTTT
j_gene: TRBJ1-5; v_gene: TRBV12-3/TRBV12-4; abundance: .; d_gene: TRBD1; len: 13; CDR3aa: CASSPGGYQPQHF; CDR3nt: TGTGCCAGCAGTCCAGGGGGCTATCAGCCCCAGCATTTT
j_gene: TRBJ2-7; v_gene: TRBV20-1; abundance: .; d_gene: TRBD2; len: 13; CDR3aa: CSAQIGGRREQYF; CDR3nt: TGCAGTGCCCAGATCGGGGGGAGGCGGGAGCAGTACTTC
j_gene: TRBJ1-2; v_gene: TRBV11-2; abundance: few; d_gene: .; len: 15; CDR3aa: CASSLAAGKEVGYTF; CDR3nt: TGTGCCAGCAGCTTAGCAGCAGGGAAGGAGGTTGGCTACACCTTC
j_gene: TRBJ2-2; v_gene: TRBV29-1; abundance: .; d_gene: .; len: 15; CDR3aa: CSVGHRDTSTGELFF; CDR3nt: TGCAGCGTAGGCCATCGGGACACTAGCACCGGGGAGCTGTTTTTT